This T cell receptor beta chain came from a study of cytomegalovirus exposure and HLA in healthy donors (dated by TCRdb to the late 2010s). Study-wide context: According to an earlier analysis of 587 of the donors, about 170 million T cells yielded some 110 million unique TCR beta sequences and 276 Gb of sequence data. The later analysis used no new phenotypic data to find candidate immune exposures, relying instead on TCR beta sequences and their occurrence across donors. Class I and class II HLA loci were covered by the typing at four-digit resolution. Genome-wide SNP genotypes for about 60% of the roughly 700 donors were used in a later genetic analysis, which treated that subset as a discovery cohort. Typing coverage varied by locus: roughly 629-640 donors for A, B, C, DRB1 and DQB1; roughly 560 for DQA1; around 610 for DPA1; about 450 for DPB1. All discovery cohort repertoires had been generated using a single sequencing platform. The study was designed to test whether signatures of past pathogen exposure could be identified by cataloging public T cell receptors. The study combined high-throughput TCR immunosequencing, statistical association of individual TCRs with disease status, and machine learning to predict cytomegalovirus infection status. An earlier analysis of approximately 630 of the donors applied high-throughput TCR beta sequencing to assess whether each TCR beta V gene segment acted as functional or pseudogenic. To study patterns of TCR occurrence, a later analysis re-analyzed previously published TCR beta repertoires from 650 to 750 donors and added high-resolution HLA genotyping. Donor age, sex, ethnicity and CMV serostatus were compiled together with the repertoire data. Approximately 310 gigabases of sequencing data and approximately 84 million unique TCR sequences were included in an early release covering 550 to 650 HLA-typed donors. About 5 DR-DQ haplotypes were handled as single units for association and clustering, since linkage in the cohort was strong. Using immunosequencing, the study profiled T cell repertoires from 666 subjects and related those repertoires to cytomegalovirus serostatus. Among the approximately 420 genotyped donors, about 83% belonged to the genetic ancestry cluster associated with self-reported Caucasian donors. Besides the first cohort of under 700 subjects, a separate validation cohort made up of about 120 different subjects was used. On average, 235,054 unique TCR beta nucleotide sequences were sequenced per donor among 300 to 500 genotyped donors of the cohort, with about 19% of those sequences being non-productive.

The library was prepared using the immunoSEQ multiplex PCR assay. For the multiplex PCR, a mixture combining 60 forward primers for TCR Vbeta segments and 13 reverse primers for TCR Jbeta segments was used. A multiplex PCR assay on genomic DNA amplified the CDR3 region of rearranged TCR beta genes. The Illumina HiSeq System was used to sequence the amplified TCR beta libraries as 87-base-pair reads. The study's processing was this. A later analysis tallied 75 million to 95 million unique TCR beta chains across the roughly 610 repertoires, and about 12 million of those chains were shared by two or more donors. Raw reads were error-corrected and collapsed into unique sequences by a nearest-neighbor algorithm in which closely related sequences were merged to remove PCR and sequencing errors. CDR3 sequences were aligned to IMGT reference sequences to assign V, D and J gene segments. For a sequence to be retained, a match of at least six nucleotides was required to both a V gene segment and a J gene segment. A rearrangement counted as productive if the CDR3 had no stop codons and remained in frame with V and J, and every other rearrangement counted as non-productive. Following IMGT convention, CDR3 was defined as the stretch from the second conserved V-encoded cysteine up to the conserved J-encoded phenylalanine. The earlier analysis of 500 to 650 of the donors excluded any sequence lacking an unambiguous match to a single V gene segment. An earlier analysis of a few hundred of the donors called V segments functional above 56.7% productive rearrangements and segregating when the between-donor standard deviation exceeded 5%. A statistical classification framework was built for diagnosing cytomegalovirus status from the catalog of TCR beta chain sequences. A later analysis assigned V and J genes by comparing TCR nucleotide sequences with IMGT/GENE-DB human TR gene sequences. The TCRdist pipeline was used in a later analysis to assign CDR3 sequences and most-parsimonious VDJ recombination scenarios. In a later analysis, every TCR beta chain was defined by the combination of its CDR3 amino acid sequence and its V-gene family, and reads without a unique V-gene family were dropped. As a way to deal with suspected cross-contamination and a sequencing artifact, a later analysis dropped approximately 570 nucleotide sequences that were highly shared and had low generation probability. In a later analysis, a clonal expansion index for each public chain was calculated from normalized within-repertoire ranks of inferred template counts. In a later analysis, generation probabilities were computed using a VDJ recombination model fitted to out-of-frame rearrangements, and the results were checked against IGoR. In a later analysis, TCR-TCR, TCR-HLA and TCR-CMV co-occurrence was scored with hypergeometric tests, and a repertoire-size bias correction was applied to TCR pairs. In a later analysis, false discovery rates were estimated by permuting HLA or CMV assignments 20 times. A later analysis grouped co-occurring TCRs with DBSCAN, adding TCRdist sequence similarity when clustering within HLA-allele-positive subsets. Co-occurrence clustering excluded repertoires with fewer than 30,000 or more than 120,000 public chains, plus five with anomalous nucleotide sharing. Drawn from immuneACCESS, this table holds only the in-frame rearrangements with V and J called that TCRdb kept. Clones are partly lost; checked studies trace under half to an unresolved V gene and leave the rest unexplained. V, J and clone size derive from that table, while D and trimming were established from the DNA sequence. The sample's table covers around 140,000 clones. Of the sample, about 2.2% falls within the top ten clones.

The cohort comprised some 680 healthy bone marrow donors. Cohort members were all nominally healthy when sampled, although unrecorded immune exposures were likely present. The donor tested CMV seronegative and was one of the 352 seronegative cohort members. A peripheral blood sample was collected from each donor, and TCR beta sequencing was performed on peripheral blood mononuclear cells. Genomic DNA was extracted from the blood cell samples with the Qiagen DNeasy Blood Extraction Kit. CDR1 SGDLS and CDR2 YYNGEE are derived from the germline V gene. Measured from the cysteine to the phenylalanine, the CDR3 is 13 residues long. CDR3 DNA is the only sequence kept; it has 39 bases, read in frame from the first base. V is cut back by 3 bases and J by 4 bases, with 1 base in the junction unmatched. The research as a whole found: CMV serostatus was the only immune exposure information available for the cohort. A later analysis found that HLA-associated TCR beta chains were more clonally expanded and had lower generation probabilities than equally common non-associated chains. The presence/absence analyses assumed that sequencing depth was roughly uniform across donors, and that assumption may not be true. Some IMGT-functional V segments, including TRBV6-2 and TRBV6-3, could not be distinguished by the 87-base-pair reads and were therefore excluded. Most TCR sequences were observed very rarely across donors, whereas some public TCRs were present in many individuals. The study gave a list of 150 to 200 TCR beta chains associated with cytomegalovirus. In a later analysis, 16,951 TCR beta sequences were associated with specific HLA alleles at a false discovery rate of 0.05. A few of the identified cytomegalovirus-associated TCR beta chains were confirmed in vitro to be specific for cytomegalovirus antigens. Only TCR beta chains were sequenced in this cohort, and the absence of alpha or paired-chain data limited detectable features. An earlier analysis of approximately 540 of the donors showed that most TCR beta V segments appeared in productive rearrangements either about 87% or about 30% of the time, which broadly matched IMGT annotations. A later genetic analysis associated a missense DCLRE1C variant with V-gene and J-gene trimming of TCR beta chains, and an independent cohort replicated the association. The sequencing pipeline was judged likely to have produced a cluster of highly shared sequence variants as a technical artifact. Because HLA typing was missing for some donors at each locus, association tests included only the typed subset. Because counts were too low, seventeen rarely observed V segments, including chromosome 9 orphons, were left out of the earlier analysis of approximately 580 of the donors. In a later analysis, the rate of TCR association differed among HLA loci, with DRB1 alleles having the most associated TCRs and HLA-C alleles having the fewest. According to a later analysis, parvovirus B19, influenza, CMV and Epstein-Barr virus appeared linked to several top co-occurrence clusters. When HLA alleles, especially DR and DQ, strongly co-occurred, attributing TCR associations to individual alleles was difficult. A further reported finding was that TCR beta sequences accurately predicted the HLA-A and HLA-B alleles for most subjects in the first cohort. Correlated functional status among segregating V segments might be attributable to linkage disequilibrium, but an unknown experimental factor could not be ruled out. The classifier was reported to diagnose cytomegalovirus status with high specificity and sensitivity in both the original and validation cohorts. In a later analysis, most CMV-associated TCR beta chains were found to appear HLA-restricted, with HLA associations seemingly driven largely by CMV exposure. The authors suggested that the approach could potentially be generalized to other disease states and immunological phenotypes. Compared with the approximately 700-donor mean, donors in an Asian-associated ancestry cluster had fewer N-insertions in productive TCRs, according to a later genetic analysis.

As regards this clone: Its recognized antigen is unknown.

Sequencing used PBMCs. The chain uses TRBV9 and TRBJ1-1; TRBD1 lines up with 9 middle nucleotides. The sequence came from a woman younger than 30 in good health and CMV-seronegative. The CDR3 corresponds to CASSATGGTEAFF. The nucleotides are TGTGCCAGCAGCGCGACAGGGGGCACTGAAGCTTTCTTT.